The T cell receptor beta chain described here comes from a study of early T cells in non-severe SARS-CoV-2 infection. In this sample, this clonotype turned up many times. TCRdb re-derived calls from the 5' RACE reads in MiXCR, one entry per CDR3 protein. The sample yields 65,000 to 95,000 distinct CDR3 sequences, 5% seen once. The trim removed 0 bases at V and 0 bases at J, leaving 4 bases unmatched. This CDR3 is built from 16 residues. Germline-derived CDR1 and CDR2 are SQVTM and ANQGSEA. The TCR sequence derives from an adult who was a healthcare worker with PCR-confirmed SARS-CoV-2 infection or an uninfected control (not recorded which). This sequence joins TRBV29-1 and TRBJ2-1, with 8 bases fitting TRBD1. The sample consisted of whole blood, taken at baseline. The CDR3 DNA is TGCAGCGTTGAAGATCCGGACAGGGACTCCTACAATGAGCAGTTCTTC. This translates into CSVEDPDRDSYNEQFF.